Listed below are T cell receptor beta chains from one sample, sequenced in a study of shared clonotypes between healthy human individuals. Clones were read by immunoSEQ multiplex PCR, and TCRdb kept only the in-frame ones, dropping some. This table holds about 490,000 clones, around 73% found once. The sequenced material came from PBMCs. These receptors came from a middle-aged woman in good health. Some clones in this sample may be carry-over from other donors' samples. The CDR3 runs from the conserved cysteine through the conserved F or W. Each record gives: V gene, clone size, D gene, J gene, CDR3 DNA, CDR3 protein. D genes are given only for firm matches. A clone size is listed for some rows: how often the clone was seen (once, few, many), or a class if it is expanded.

TRBV19,-,-,TRBJ2-3,TGTGCCAGTAGTTCGAGGGATACGCAGTATTTT,CASSSRDTQYF
TRBV7-2,-,TRBD2,TRBJ2-7,TGTGCCAGCAGCTTAGGGAGCGGGAGTAAATGGTACGAGCAGTACTTC,CASSLGSGSKWYEQYF
TRBV9,-,-,TRBJ1-3,TGTGCCAGCAGCGTAGGCCAGGCTGGAAACACCATATATTTT,CASSVGQAGNTIYF
TRBV6-6,many,-,TRBJ1-4,TGTGCCAGCAGCCTACGGTACGGCACTAATGAAAAACTGTTTTTT,CASSLRYGTNEKLFF
TRBV2,-,TRBD2,TRBJ2-2,TGTGCCTCAGCACCCTTAGCGGGAAACACCGGGGAGCTGTTTTTT,CASAPLAGNTGELFF
TRBV28,few,-,TRBJ1-5,TGTGCCAGCAGTTTATCGGTCGGGGCGGAAAATCAGCCCCAGCATTTT,CASSLSVGAENQPQHF
TRBV4-1,few,TRBD1,TRBJ2-1,TGCGCCAGCAGCCCACACGAGACAGGGGCTAAAAAACATCGCTCCTACAATGAGCAGTTCTTC,CASSPHETGAKKHRSYNEQFF
TRBV18,-,-,TRBJ2-7,TGTGCCAGCTCACCACTTGGATACCCTTCGGCCGAGCAGTACTTC,CASSPLGYPSAEQYF
TRBV5-1,-,-,TRBJ2-3,TGCGCCAGCAGGGCCCGACAGGGCACAGATACGCAGTATTTT,CASRARQGTDTQYF
TRBV19,once,-,TRBJ1-1,TGTGCCAGTAGTATAGATCGGCCCGCGTTATTGAACACTGAAGCTTTCTTT,CASSIDRPALLNTEAFF
TRBV19,-,-,TRBJ2-7,TGTGCCAGTAGTATAACAGGGACCTACGAGCAGTACTTC,CASSITGTYEQYF
TRBV2,-,TRBD1,TRBJ1-4,TGTGCCAGCAGGGAAAGTCCGGGGACAGGGGGTCATGAAAAACTGGTTTTT,CASRESPGTGGHEKLVF
TRBV5-1,-,TRBD1,TRBJ2-7,TGCGCCAGCAGCCGGACAGGGGGAGCCTACGAGCAGTACTTC,CASSRTGGAYEQYF
TRBV7-2,-,TRBD1,TRBJ1-2,TGTGCCAGCAGCTTCTTCAGGGGGTTGATCTATGGCTACACCTTC,CASSFFRGLIYGYTF
TRBV11-2,-,-,TRBJ2-2,TGTGCCAGCAGCAATCGGTGCACCGGGGAGCTGTTTTTT,CASSNRCTGELFF
TRBV9,-,-,TRBJ2-2,TGTGCCAGCAGCGTTGGTGGAGAGGCGACCGGGGAGCTGTTTTTT,CASSVGGEATGELFF
TRBV6-6,-,TRBD2,TRBJ2-5,TGTGCCAGCAGTGAGCGGGGCCTTGGGTCCCAGTACTTC,CASSERGLGSQYF
TRBV27,-,TRBD1,TRBJ1-1,TGTGCCAGCAGTAGCGACAGGGGGATCGTCTCTGAAGCTTTCTTT,CASSSDRGIVSEAFF
TRBV27,-,TRBD1,TRBJ1-2,TGTGCCAGCAGTTTATCGGGGACAGGGGTTGGCTACACCTTC,CASSLSGTGVGYTF
TRBV29-1,few,-,TRBJ2-7,TGCAGCGTTGAGGGCAGCTCCTACGAGCAGTACTTC,CSVEGSSYEQYF
TRBV11-1,once,TRBD2,TRBJ2-1,TGTGCCAGCAGCCGTCTAGCGGGAGCGGGCAATGAGCAGTTCTTC,CASSRLAGAGNEQFF
TRBV5-1,-,-,TRBJ2-3,TGCGCCAGCAGCTTTGGTGATACGCAGTATTTT,CASSFGDTQYF
TRBV7-2,many,-,TRBJ2-7,TGTGCCAGCAGCTTAGCGCAATCCTACGAGCAGTACTTC,CASSLAQSYEQYF
TRBV4-1,-,-,TRBJ2-5,TGCGCCAGCAGCCAAGCCCGGCAAGAGACCCAGTACTTC,CASSQARQETQYF
TRBV18,-,TRBD2,TRBJ2-3,TGTGCCAGCTCACCCCGGACTAGCGGCGCTTCAGATACGCAGTATTTT,CASSPRTSGASDTQYF
TRBV5-1,-,TRBD2,TRBJ2-7,TGCGCCAGCAGCTCACGCCCTAGCGGGACCTACGAGCAGTACTTC,CASSSRPSGTYEQYF
TRBV5-1,-,TRBD1,TRBJ1-1,TGCGCCAGCAGCTTGGAACCAGGGGGGACTGGGAACACTGAAGCTTTCTTT,CASSLEPGGTGNTEAFF
TRBV6-1,-,-,TRBJ2-1,TGTGCCAGCAGTGATGTCGGCAGGGGTGGCGATGAGCAGTTCTTC,CASSDVGRGGDEQFF
TRBV7-9,few,-,TRBJ2-7,TGTGCCAGCAGCTCCACCTCAGGGCGGTGGTACTACGAGCAGTACTTC,CASSSTSGRWYYEQYF
TRBV19,-,-,TRBJ2-6,TGTGCCAGTAGTATCCCAGGGGCTGGGGCCAACGTCCTGACTTTC,CASSIPGAGANVLTF
TRBV6-1,-,TRBD1,TRBJ2-7,TGTGCCAGCAGTAGGGCGGGACAGGCATACGAGCAGTACTTC,CASSRAGQAYEQYF
TRBV7-3,-,TRBD2,TRBJ2-1,TGTGCCAGCAGCTTAATCGCGGGAGCATCCTACAATGAGCAGTTCTTC,CASSLIAGASYNEQFF
TRBV5-4,-,TRBD1,TRBJ1-1,TGTGCCAGCAGCTCCCAGCTCACAGGGGGGGCTGAAGCTTTCTTT,CASSSQLTGGAEAFF
TRBV19,-,TRBD1,TRBJ2-5,TGTGCCAGTAGTGTCCGGGACAGGGGTCCAAGTGGGACCCAGTACTTC,CASSVRDRGPSGTQYF
TRBV5-1,-,-,TRBJ1-4,TGCGCCAGCAGCTCGAGGCCGAGGGACCCAACTAATGAAAAACTGTTTTTT,CASSSRPRDPTNEKLFF
TRBV7-9,-,-,TRBJ1-5,TGTGCCAGCAGCCCAAATATGGATCAGCCCCAGCATTTT,CASSPNMDQPQHF
TRBV30,-,-,TRBJ2-3,TGTGCCTGGAGCAATAAAGATACGCAGTATTTT,CAWSNKDTQYF
TRBV7-2,few,TRBD1,TRBJ2-7,TGTGCCAGCAGCTATGGGACAGTGCCCGACGAGCAGTACTTC,CASSYGTVPDEQYF
TRBV6-6,once,-,TRBJ1-2,TGTGCCAGCAGTTACTCTGTAGCTACTAACTATGGCTACACCTTC,CASSYSVATNYGYTF
TRBV2,-,-,TRBJ2-6,TGTGCCAGCATTATGACAGGCTCCCATCTCTCTGGGGCCAACGTCCTGACTTTC,CASIMTGSHLSGANVLTF
TRBV4-1,-,TRBD2,TRBJ2-7,TGCGCCAGCAGCCCGGGGACTACCTACGAGCAGTACTTC,CASSPGTTYEQYF
TRBV28,-,-,TRBJ2-6,TGTGCCAGACGGACCCGGAATCTCCCTTTCTCTGGGGCCAACGTCCTGACTTTC,CARRTRNLPFSGANVLTF
TRBV19,-,-,TRBJ2-5,TGTGCCAGTAGTATAGATAAAGAGGGGAGGGAGACCCAGTACTTC,CASSIDKEGRETQYF
TRBV18,-,-,TRBJ1-1,TGTGCCAGCTCACCAAATCCGGGCTCCACTGAAGCTTTCTTT,CASSPNPGSTEAFF
TRBV7-3,-,TRBD1,TRBJ2-2,TGTGCCAGCAGCCCAACAGGGGGCAGGGGCGTCACCGGGGAGCTGTTTTTT,CASSPTGGRGVTGELFF
TRBV6-4,-,-,TRBJ2-1,TGTGCCAGCAGTGACGAGGGAGGAGATGAGCAGTTCTTC,CASSDEGGDEQFF
TRBV6-6,-,TRBD1,TRBJ2-4,TGTGCCAGCAGTTATCCCCAGGGGGCTGAAAACATTCAGTACTTC,CASSYPQGAENIQYF
TRBV5-6,-,-,TRBJ1-2,TGTGCCAGCAGCGAAAGAGGACAGCGTAACTATGGCTACACCTTC,CASSERGQRNYGYTF
TRBV19,once,TRBD2,TRBJ2-2,TGTGCCAGCCTGTCGGGGCTAGCGGCCAACACCGGGGAGCTGTTTTTT,CASLSGLAANTGELFF
TRBV7-8,medium-sized,TRBD1,TRBJ2-7,TGTGCCAGCAGCCAGGGACAGGGGGCAGGCGAGCAGTACTTC,CASSQGQGAGEQYF
TRBV14,once,-,TRBJ2-3,TGTGCCAGCAGCCCAATCGACCGACTAGATACGCAGTATTTT,CASSPIDRLDTQYF
TRBV18,-,-,TRBJ2-7,TGTGCCAGCTCACCTACTCAAAGCTCCTACGAGCAGTACTTC,CASSPTQSSYEQYF
TRBV27,-,-,TRBJ2-1,TGTGCCAGCAGTACAATGGCCCGGGGTGATGAGCAGTTCTTC,CASSTMARGDEQFF
TRBV14,-,-,TRBJ2-2,TGTGCCAGCAGCCAAGACAGGCCGAACACCGGGGAGCTGTTTTTT,CASSQDRPNTGELFF
TRBV30,-,-,TRBJ1-3,TGTGCCTGGAGTCGTCGCGGGCGAGGGGCTGGAAACACCATATATTTT,CAWSRRGRGAGNTIYF
TRBV15,once,TRBD2,TRBJ2-3,TGTGCCACCAGCAGAGTTAGCGGGAGCACAGATACGCAGTATTTT,CATSRVSGSTDTQYF
TRBV30,once,-,TRBJ2-1,TGTGCCTGGAGCTTGACACCCATTGGGTACAATGAGCAGTTCTTC,CAWSLTPIGYNEQFF
TRBV28,-,-,TRBJ2-1,TGTGCCAGCAGTTTAGCAGGAGAGGGCTACAATGAGCAGTTCTTC,CASSLAGEGYNEQFF